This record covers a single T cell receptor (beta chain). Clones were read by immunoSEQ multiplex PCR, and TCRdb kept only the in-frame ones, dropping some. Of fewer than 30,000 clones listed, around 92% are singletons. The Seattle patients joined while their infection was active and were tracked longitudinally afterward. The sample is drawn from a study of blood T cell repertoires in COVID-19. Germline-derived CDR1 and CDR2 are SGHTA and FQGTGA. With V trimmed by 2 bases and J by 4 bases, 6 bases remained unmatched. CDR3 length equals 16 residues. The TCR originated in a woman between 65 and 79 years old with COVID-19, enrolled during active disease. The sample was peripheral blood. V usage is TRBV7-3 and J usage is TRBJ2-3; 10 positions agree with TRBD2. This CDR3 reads CASSLGLAGASDTQYF. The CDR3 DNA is TGTGCCAGCAGCTTAGGGCTAGCGGGAGCCTCAGATACGCAGTATTTT.